Detailed here is one T cell receptor beta chain. Its matching antigen is unknown. This sample was taken from a study of shared clonotypes between healthy human individuals. Both subsets, CD45RA+ naive and CD45RA-negative memory, were split from the CD4+ cells. In germline, CDR1 is SQVTM, CDR2 ANQGSEA. Trimming shortened V by 6 bases and J by 3 bases, and 12 bases separated the two germline ends. The CDR3 has 13 residues. Profiled with immunoSEQ multiplex PCR; TCRdb holds only in-frame clones, not every one. The table lists approximately 2.5 million clones, roughly 93% of them singletons. Regarding the study as a whole: Relative to clonotypes present in all four donors, those not shared had lower generation probabilities.

V is TRBV29-1 and J is TRBJ2-1; D is undetermined. The sequenced sample was naive CD4+ T cells from PBMCs. Subset given: CD45RA+ positively selected. The TCR comes from a man in his late teens or twenties in good health. Some clones in this sample may be carry-over from other donors' samples. The chain's CDR3 is CSVALQYYNEQFF. CDR3 nucleotide sequence: TGCAGCGTCGCACTCCAATACTACAATGAGCAGTTCTTC.